The 26 T cell receptor beta chains reported below all come from one sample, sequenced in a study of CD8+CD57+ T cells in acquired aplastic anemia. Profiles of TCR beta VDJ and CDR3 were generated from a genomic DNA template. Using its own MiXCR run on the reads, TCRdb lists one record per CDR3 protein. The sample lists roughly 160,000 distinct CDR3 sequences; 63% were seen once. Material for sequencing was sorted CD4+, CD8+, or CD8+CD57+ T cells (not recorded which) from PBMCs. These receptors were obtained from a human donor in good health.

This chain uses TRBV7-2 with TRBJ2-7, with no clear D. Per germline, CDR1 SGHTA and CDR2 FQGNSA. V lost 5 bases and J lost 9, with 14 bases in between. CDR3 length: 12 residues. This chain's CDR3 is CASSPNRDVQYF. The CDR3 region has the DNA TGTGCCAGCAGCCCCAATCGCGACGTGCAGTACTTC.

The rearrangement uses TRBV19 and TRBJ1-2; D is unresolved. Trimming stripped 5 bases from V and 8 bases from J, with 12 bases between. Per germline, CDR1 LNHDA and CDR2 SQIVND (reference sequence). This CDR3 is 12 amino acids long. The CDR3 DNA reads as TGTGCCAGTAGTCTGCGATCCGGGGGCTACACCTTC. This sequence encodes CASSLRSGGYTF.

This clonotype appeared many times. The CDR3 protein is CASSPGQGFTDTQYF. In nucleotides, the CDR3 is TGCGCCAGCAGCCCGGGACAGGGTTTCACAGATACGCAGTATTTT. This chain links TRBV4-1 with TRBJ2-3; 9 bases align to TRBD1. This CDR3 is built from 15 residues. V was clipped by 4 bases and J by 2 bases; unmatched bases: 4. Germline assignment: CDR1 MGHRA and CDR2 YSYEKL.

The rearrangement links TRBV10-1 to TRBJ2-3; 7 nucleotides line up with TRBD2. The CDR3 runs to 13 residues. Germline CDR1 is WNHNN and CDR2 is SYGVQD (reference sequence). Trimming at V came to 0 bases and at J to 11 bases, leaving 5 bases not matched to a gene. CDR3 amino acids: CASSESRTSEQYF. Here the CDR3 DNA reads TGCGCCAGCAGTGAGTCCCGGACTAGTGAGCAGTATTTT.

The sample holds many counts of this clonotype. The junction differs from germline at one of its ends, possibly a read error. The rearrangement joins TRBV9 to TRBJ2-5; 8 bases are shared with TRBD1. CDR1 SGDLS and CDR2 YYNGEE come from the germline V gene. The CDR3 runs to 15 residues. The CDR3 DNA is TGTGCCAGCAGCGTAGTTGCAGGGGGCGGTGAGACCCAGTGCTTC. Protein: CASSVVAGGGETQCF.

This clonotype was seen only a few times. This chain connects TRBV27 to TRBJ1-2, with a tentative D call TRBD1 (6 bases). The CDR3 length is 14 residues. V lost 1 base and J lost 7, with 13 bases in between. Germline V gene lookup returns CDR1 MNHEY and CDR2 SMNVEV (reference sequence). The CDR3 region is CASSLLGGASGYTF. The CDR3 DNA follows: TGTGCCAGCAGTTTATTAGGGGGGGCTAGTGGCTACACCTTC.

This clonotype appeared many times. The chain uses TRBV5-5 and TRBJ2-1; a possible D gene is TRBD2 (6 bases). V gave up 0 bases and J gave up 0 bases, with 10 bases separating them. The CDR3 is made up of 16 amino acids. Germline-derived CDR1 and CDR2 are SGHKS and YYEKEE (reference sequence). CDR3: CASSLAPGDSYNEQFF. The CDR3 DNA is TGTGCCAGCAGCTTGGCCCCGGGGGACTCCTACAATGAGCAGTTCTTC.

The chain recombines TRBV29-1 with TRBJ2-1, with D perhaps TRBD2 (6 bases). Trimming removed 7 bases from V and 7 bases from J, with 23 bases in between. Germline lookup yields CDR1 SQVTM and CDR2 ANQGSEA. The CDR3 spans 15 residues. The DNA of the CDR3 is TGCAGCGGAACCGGGGGAGTCCCCGAGACGAATGAGCAGTTCTTC. This translates into CSGTGGVPETNEQFF.

This clonotype came up many times. The rearrangement uses TRBV7-9 and TRBJ2-7; D gene uncertain. Looked up from germline, CDR1 is SEHNR and CDR2 is FQNEAQ (reference sequence). V was pared by 3 bases and J by 4 bases, with 7 bases between. The CDR3 totals 12 residues. CDR3 in DNA: TGTGCCAGCAGCTTGGGAAGGTACGAGCAGTACTTC. Protein sequence: CASSLGRYEQYF.

The chain uses TRBV19 and TRBJ1-5, with D uncertain. V lost 3 bases and J lost 4, with 19 bases in between. The germline V gene has CDR1 LNHDA and CDR2 SQIVND (reference sequence). The CDR3 runs 17 residues. In DNA form, the CDR3 reads TGTGCCAGTAGTATCGTTTTACACCGGACGGCTAATCAGCCCCAGCATTTT. Encoded protein: CASSIVLHRTANQPQHF. The full variable domain, with the rest looked up from reference TRBV19 and TRBJ1-5, is DGGITQSPKYLFRKEGQNVTLSCEQNLNHDAMYWYRQDPGQGLRLIYYSQIVNDFQKGDIAEGYSVSREKKESFPLTVTSAQKNPTAFYLCASSIVLHRTANQPQHFGDGTRLSIL.

A few counts support this clonotype. The chain is built from TRBV6-5 and TRBJ2-2, with 10 bases that match TRBD2. The CDR3 has 19 residues. J lost 0 bases, V lost 5 bases, and 12 bases had no gene match. Per the germline V gene, CDR1 is MNHEY and CDR2 is SVGAGI. The CDR3 bases are TGTGCCAGCAGTCCTCACTTAGACGGACTAGCGGCGAACACCGGGGAGCTGTTTTTT. Protein: CASSPHLDGLAANTGELFF.

This chain joins TRBV20-1 and TRBJ2-7; D may be TRBD2 (6 bases). Looked up from germline, CDR1 is DFQATT and CDR2 is SNEGSKA (reference sequence). The CDR3 runs to 13 residues. V was pared by 7 bases and J by 1 base, with 14 bases between. The CDR3: CSGRGTRSYEQYF. In nucleotides, the CDR3 is TGCAGTGGCCGCGGGACGCGGTCCTACGAGCAGTACTTC.

This clonotype has at least ten counts. This chain connects TRBV3-1 to TRBJ1-5; D uncertain. CDR3 length: 14 amino acids. The germline gives CDR1 LGHDT, CDR2 YNNKEL (reference sequence). V lost 4 bases, J lost 5 bases, and 12 bases lay in between. The CDR3 spells CASSLFRLDQPQHF. DNA for the CDR3: TGTGCCAGCAGCCTATTCAGGTTGGATCAGCCCCAGCATTTT.

J is TRBJ2-1 and V is TRBV6-4; D might be TRBD1 or TRBD2, each matching 6 bases. In germline, CDR1 is MRHNA, CDR2 SNTAGT. The CDR3 runs 13 residues. Trimming pared 4 bases from V and 8 bases from J, leaving 12 bases between. In DNA, the CDR3 is TGTGCCAGCAGTGCGGGGGCCGTGGATGAGCAGTTCTTC. As protein: CASSAGAVDEQFF.

This clonotype was recorded many times. CDR3 coding DNA: TGTGCCAGCAGCGTAGGAACTAGCGGGAGTCAAGATACGCAGTATTTT. Its translation: CASSVGTSGSQDTQYF. The chain employs TRBV9 and TRBJ2-3, with 11 bases lining up with TRBD2. The CDR3 is 16 residues long. From germline, CDR1 is SGDLS and CDR2 YYNGEE. The V and J ends lost 0 bases and 5 bases, in that order; junction bases with no gene match: 5.

The chain is built from TRBV7-6 and TRBJ2-1; the D call may be TRBD1 or TRBD2 (5 bases each). CDR1 and CDR2 (germline): SGHVS, FNYEAQ. The CDR3 has 16 residues. V lost 5 bases, J lost 4 bases, and 18 bases lay in between. This CDR3 is CASSPMRLGEYNEQFF. CDR3 DNA: TGTGCCAGCAGCCCCATGCGGCTAGGGGAGTACAATGAGCAGTTCTTC. The entire variable domain, with the rest obtained from reference TRBV7-6 and TRBJ2-1, is as follows: GAGVSQSPRYKVTKRGQDVALRCDPISGHVSLYWYRQALGQGPEFLTYFNYEAQQDKSGLPNDRFSAERPEGSISTLTIQRTEQRDSAMYRCASSPMRLGEYNEQFFGPGTRLTVL.

For the CDR3, the DNA is TGTGCCAGCAGCCGGACAGAGATGTACTACGAGCAGTACTTC. Translated: CASSRTEMYYEQYF. The V and J genes are TRBV3-1 and TRBJ2-7, with a possible D match to TRBD1 (6 bases). The CDR3 loop spans 14 amino acids. The V gene lost 4 bases and the J gene lost 3 bases, with 13 bases spanning the gap. Germline CDR1 and CDR2: LGHDT and YNNKEL (reference sequence).

The genes are TRBV7-3 and TRBJ1-1; D unresolved. Germline values: CDR1 SGHTA, CDR2 FQGTGA. V dropped 2 bases and J dropped 6 bases, with 7 bases sitting between them. The CDR3 length is 12 residues. The CDR3 DNA sequence: TGTGCCAGCAGCTTAGTAAAGGCTGAAGCTTTCTTT. Protein: CASSLVKAEAFF.

This clonotype has only a few counts. The rearrangement links TRBV27 to TRBJ2-1, with D uncertain. The CDR3 consists of 13 residues. Trimming removed 0 bases at V and 8 bases at J, with 8 bases between. CDR1 is MNHEY and CDR2 is SMNVEV in the germline V gene (reference sequence). In DNA form, the CDR3 reads TGTGCCAGCAGTTTATCAGATTTCCATGAGCAGTTCTTC. Encoded protein: CASSLSDFHEQFF.

J is TRBJ1-5 and V is TRBV10-3; D gene uncertain. CDR3 length equals 15 residues. CDR1 ENHRY and CDR2 SYGVKD come from the germline V gene. Trimming shortened V by 0 bases and J by 0 bases, and 6 bases separated the two germline ends. CDR3 sequence (DNA): TGTGCCATCAGTGAGTCTGGGGATAGCAATCAGCCCCAGCATTTT. Protein sequence: CAISESGDSNQPQHF.

The gene calls are TRBV7-9 and TRBJ2-1; 8 bases align to TRBD1. The CDR3 has 16 amino acids. Per the germline V gene, CDR1 is SEHNR and CDR2 is FQNEAQ (reference sequence). Losses at the gene ends were 2 bases for V and 4 bases for J; bases not matched to a gene: 7. The chain's CDR3 is CASSLTDRDSYNEQFF. The CDR3 bases are TGTGCCAGCAGCTTAACGGACAGGGATTCTTACAATGAGCAGTTCTTC.

This clonotype was detected only a few times. The rearrangement links TRBV25-1 to TRBJ1-2; no reliable D call. The germline gives CDR1 MGHDK, CDR2 SYGVNS. Trimming shortened V by 2 bases and J by 4 bases, and 14 bases separated the two germline ends. The CDR3 contains 15 residues. This CDR3 reads CASSEGVTGIYGYTF. CDR3 coding DNA: TGTGCCAGCAGTGAAGGTGTAACGGGCATCTATGGCTACACCTTC.

The chain couples TRBV18 to TRBJ2-5; D not certain. Trimming left V 0 bases short and J 5 bases short, with 7 bases between. This CDR3 spans 13 amino acids. Germline V gene data show CDR1 as KGHSH and CDR2 as LQKENI. The CDR3 reads CASSPPGLETQYF. For the CDR3, the DNA is TGTGCCAGCTCACCACCAGGGCTGGAGACCCAGTACTTC. Filled out from reference TRBV18 and TRBJ2-5, the complete variable domain reads NAGVMQNPRHLVRRRGQEARLRCSPMKGHSHVYWYRQLPEEGLKFMVYLQKENIIDESGMPKERFSAEFPKEGPSILRIQQVVRGDSAAYFCASSPPGLETQYFGPGTRLLVL.

The rearrangement uses TRBV20-1 and TRBJ1-1; a possible D gene is TRBD1 (5 bases). V was clipped by 0 bases and J by 4 bases, with 15 bases between them. The CDR3 contains 15 residues. From germline, CDR1 is DFQATT and CDR2 SNEGSKA (reference sequence). This CDR3 is CSAREGGSSATEAFF. The CDR3 DNA reads TGCAGTGCTAGAGAGGGGGGGAGTTCGGCCACTGAAGCTTTCTTT.

This sequence joins TRBV7-3 and TRBJ2-1; TRBD2 aligns across 7 bases. The CDR3 totals 16 residues. V dropped 5 bases and J dropped 0; count of bases not matched to a gene: 7. CDR1 SGHTA and CDR2 FQGTGA come from the germline V gene. The CDR3 coding sequence is TGTGCCAGCAGCCTAGCGGAGGTTCGCTCCTACAATGAGCAGTTCTTC. Its translation is CASSLAEVRSYNEQFF. The whole variable domain, filled in from reference TRBV7-3 and TRBJ2-1, reads GAGVSQTPSNKVTEKGKYVELRCDPISGHTALYWYRQSLGQGPEFLIYFQGTGAADDSGLPNDRFFAVRPEGSVSTLKIQRTERGDSAVYLCASSLAEVRSYNEQFFGPGTRLTVL.

This chain uses TRBV2 with TRBJ2-7, with 10 positions matching TRBD1. This CDR3 is 13 amino acids long. The V gene's germline CDR1 is SNHLY and CDR2 FYNNEI. Unmatched junction bases numbered 4, after V lost 8 bases and J lost 3 bases. CDR3 loop: CASGTGVNYEQYF. The CDR3 nucleotides read TGTGCCAGCGGGACAGGGGTCAACTACGAGCAGTACTTC.